Each of the 2 T cell receptor beta chains below was sequenced from the same sample in a study of blood T cell repertoires in COVID-19. Assay used: immunoSEQ multiplex PCR; TCRdb lists only in-frame clones, some missing. The profile shows 65,000 to 90,000 clones, around 86% of them singletons. The sequenced sample consisted of peripheral blood. The receptors come from a woman between 18 and 30 years old with acute or convalescent COVID-19.

This chain connects TRBV5-6 to TRBJ2-1; possible D gene TRBD2, 7 bases. Germline assignment: CDR1 SGHDT and CDR2 YYEEEE. CDR3 length: 15 amino acids. The V gene lost 4 bases and the J gene lost 4 bases, with 15 bases spanning the gap. CDR3 protein: CASSIGLGGYNEQFF. In DNA form, the CDR3 reads TGTGCCAGCAGCATCGGACTAGGGGGATACAATGAGCAGTTCTTC.

This rearrangement joins TRBV6-5 to TRBJ2-2; 10 bases are a match to TRBD1. From germline, CDR1 is MNHEY and CDR2 SVGAGI. The CDR3 consists of 14 residues. V shed 6 bases and J 6 bases; nucleotides not matched to a gene: 4. Written as DNA, the CDR3 is TGTGCCAGCAGCACCGGGACAGGGGCCGGGGAGCTGTTTTTT. The encoded protein is CASSTGTGAGELFF.